This T cell receptor beta chain was documented in a study of OX40 agonist ivuxolimab in advanced cancers. Study-wide context: Two cutaneous melanoma patients and one hepatocellular carcinoma patient, three in all, had partial responses.

A remark on this clone: Its antigen is unknown.

Study results and limitations: Averaging showed that CD8+ T cells had more expanded clones than CD4+ did. Clonal expansion from baseline to week 6 occurred in both CD4+ and CD8+ T cells.

Trimming removed 7 bases from V and 4 bases from J, with 12 bases in between. The CDR3 consists of 13 residues. From germline, CDR1 is SGHNT and CDR2 YENEEA. Profiling relied on immunoSEQ multiplex PCR, and the TCRdb table lists in-frame clones only, not all of them. The sample shows roughly 60,000 clones, about 90% of them seen only once. This chain links TRBV11-3 with TRBJ2-3, with D possibly being TRBD1 or TRBD2 (5 bases each). The specimen comprised CD4+ or CD8+ T cells sorted from blood, sampled in a trial of the OX40 agonist ivuxolimab. The receptor was isolated from an adult with an advanced solid tumor such as melanoma, head and neck, liver or kidney cancer. The CDR3 sequence is CASNGRGSDTQYF. The CDR3 nucleotides read TGTGCCAGCAACGGACGGGGCTCAGATACGCAGTATTTT.